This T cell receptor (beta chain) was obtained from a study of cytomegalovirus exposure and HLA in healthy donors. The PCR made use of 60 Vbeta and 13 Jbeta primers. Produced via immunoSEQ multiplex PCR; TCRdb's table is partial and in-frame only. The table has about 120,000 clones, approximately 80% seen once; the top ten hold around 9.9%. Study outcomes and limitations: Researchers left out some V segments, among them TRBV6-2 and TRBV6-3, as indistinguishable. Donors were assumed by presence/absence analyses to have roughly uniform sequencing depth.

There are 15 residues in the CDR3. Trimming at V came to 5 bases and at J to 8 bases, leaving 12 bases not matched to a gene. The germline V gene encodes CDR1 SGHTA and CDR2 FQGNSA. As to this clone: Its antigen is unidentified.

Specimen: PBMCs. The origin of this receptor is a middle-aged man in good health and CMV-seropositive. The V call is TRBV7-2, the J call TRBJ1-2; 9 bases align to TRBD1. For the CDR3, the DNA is TGTGCCAGCAGCCCGGAACAGGGGGCTCCGGAGGGCTACACCTTC. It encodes CASSPEQGAPEGYTF.